These T cell receptor beta chains were read from a single sample in a study of metastatic and nonmetastatic thyroid tumors. MiXCR reprocessed the PCR reads for TCRdb. The sample lists around 2,300 clones, approximately 42% occurring once. Sequencing input: adjacent normal tissue. The receptor source for this set is a female donor with papillary thyroid cancer or a benign thyroid nodule (not recorded which). Some clones in this sample may be carry-over from other donors' samples. Both conserved end residues are part of each CDR3. D genes are given only for firm matches. For some rows the clone size is stated as once, few or many, or as a class when expanded; others skip it.

j_call v_call d_call clone_size cdr3_nt cdr3_aa
TRBJ1-2 TRBV27 TRBD1 few TGTGCCAGCAGCCCTCAGGACAGGGTGAGTGGCTACACCTTC CASSPQDRVSGYTF
TRBJ2-1 TRBV12-3/TRBV12-4 . few TGTGCCAGCAGTTTCAAAGCGGCCCCTAACAATGAGCAGTTCTTC CASSFKAAPNNEQFF
TRBJ2-1 TRBV20-1 TRBD2 . TGCAGTAGGACTAGCGGGTATGAGCAGTTCTTC CSRTSGYEQFF
TRBJ2-1 TRBV11-3 TRBD1 few TGTGCCAGCAGCCCCCAGCAGGGGGTTCCCTCCTACAATGAGCAGTTCTTC CASSPQQGVPSYNEQFF
TRBJ1-4 TRBV6-1 . . TGTGCCAGCAGGGTTTCGGGGATTATAGGTGAAAAACTGTTTTTT CASRVSGIIGEKLFF
TRBJ2-7 TRBV20-1 TRBD1 . TGCAGTGCTCAAAGGGACAGGGAGGACTACGAGCAGTACTTC CSAQRDREDYEQYF
TRBJ2-7 TRBV30 TRBD1 . TGTGCCTTTCGCAGGGGGTCGTCCGAGCAGTACTTC CAFRRGSSEQYF
TRBJ2-7 TRBV28 TRBD2 . TGTGCCAGCAGACTGTCCGGGACTAGCGGGAGGGTATTC CASRLSGTSGRVF
TRBJ1-4 TRBV20-1 . . TGCAGTGCTAGAGTGATGGGTTTCAATGAAAAACTGTTTTTT CSARVMGFNEKLFF
TRBJ2-2 TRBV5-1 . . TGCGCCAGCAGAATTGCTAGTAACACCGGGGAGCTGTTTTTT CASRIASNTGELFF
TRBJ1-1 TRBV5-1 TRBD1 . TGCGCCAGCAGCCGGACAGGGGACCCTATGATAGCTTTCTTT CASSRTGDPMIAFF
TRBJ1-2 TRBV20-1 . . TGCAGTGCTTGGACAGCTAACTATGGCTACACCTTC CSAWTANYGYTF
TRBJ2-2 TRBV6-5 TRBD2 once TGTGCCAGCAGTTGGACTAGCGGGCTCTCGGGGACCGGGGAGCTGTTTTTT CASSWTSGLSGTGELFF
TRBJ1-4 TRBV2 . few TGTGCCAGCAGTAGAGGAGGGGCTAATGAAAAACTGTTTTTT CASSRGGANEKLFF
TRBJ2-7 TRBV20-1 . . TGCAGTGCTAGGAGGGGGGACTACGAGCAGTACTTC CSARRGDYEQYF
TRBJ2-2 TRBV6-1 . . TGTGCCAGCAGTGCCCAGCCTAACACCGGGGAGCTGTTTTTT CASSAQPNTGELFF
TRBJ2-1 TRBV12-3/TRBV12-4 . few TGTGCCAGCAAACCACTAGGCCCCTACAATGAGCAGTTCTTC CASKPLGPYNEQFF
TRBJ1-5 TRBV6-2/TRBV6-3 . . TGTGCCAGCAGTTTCCTCCTCGGACAGAACAATCAGCCCCAGCATTTT CASSFLLGQNNQPQHF
TRBJ1-1 TRBV20-1 . . TGCAGTGCTAGTACAGGGATGGAGTTGAACACTGAAGCTTTCTTT CSASTGMELNTEAFF
TRBJ2-5 TRBV29-1 . . TGCAGCGTTTCACGGGGGACCCAGTACTTC CSVSRGTQYF